This T cell receptor (beta chain) stems from a study of T cells in Graves' hyperthyroidism and ophthalmopathy. Study information: Specimen type is peripheral blood, collected at initial diagnosis prior to any treatment.

Ophthalmopathy cases met thresholds of Clinical Activity Score at least 3, NOSPECS grade at least 4 and duration under 3 months. This clonotype was counted a few times. Authors of the study amplified TCR beta CDR3 regions from RNA transcripts. HTBI primers drove first-round RT-PCR of the TCR CDR3. TCRdb reanalysed the multiplex PCR reads using MiXCR and keeps one entry per CDR3 protein. The sample carries 600,000 to 650,000 distinct CDR3 sequences, less than 25% recorded once. The germline V gene encodes CDR1 LNHDA and CDR2 SQIVND (reference sequence). V was trimmed by 8 bases and J by 3 bases, leaving 10 bases between them. The CDR3 totals 12 residues.

This chain uses TRBV19 with TRBJ1-2; D remains ambiguous. The clonotype was recovered from a man aged 30 to 39 with Graves' ophthalmopathy. The specimen was blood. The CDR3 region is CASQVPDYGYTF. Written as DNA, the CDR3 is TGTGCCAGTCAAGTACCCGACTATGGCTACACCTTC.